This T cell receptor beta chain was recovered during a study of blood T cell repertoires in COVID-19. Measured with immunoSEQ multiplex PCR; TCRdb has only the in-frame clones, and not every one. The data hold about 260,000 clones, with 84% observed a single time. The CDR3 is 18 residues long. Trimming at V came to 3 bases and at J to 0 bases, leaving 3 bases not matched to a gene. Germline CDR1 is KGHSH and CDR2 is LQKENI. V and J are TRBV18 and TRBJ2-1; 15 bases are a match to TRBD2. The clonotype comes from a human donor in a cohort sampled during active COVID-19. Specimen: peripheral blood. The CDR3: CASSPGLAGGSSYNEQFF. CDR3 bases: TGTGCCAGCTCACCGGGACTAGCGGGGGGAAGCTCCTACAATGAGCAGTTCTTC. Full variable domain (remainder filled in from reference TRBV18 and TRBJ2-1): NAGVMQNPRHLVRRRGQEARLRCSPMKGHSHVYWYRQLPEEGLKFMVYLQKENIIDESGMPKERFSAEFPKEGPSILRIQQVVRGDSAAYFCASSPGLAGGSSYNEQFFGPGTRLTVL.